The subject of this entry is one T cell receptor beta chain. Measured with immunoSEQ multiplex PCR; TCRdb has only the in-frame clones, and not every one. The sample includes around 50,000 clones, 90% to 95% seen only once; the top ten take about 2.4%. The sample is drawn from a study of control samples from healthy donors and cancer patients. This CDR3 comprises 14 residues. Between the trimmed V and J ends, which lost 2 bases and 2 bases, there was a span of 10 bases. Germline CDR1 is MNHEY and CDR2 is SVGEGT. The clonotype originates from a man aged 25 to 40 in good health. Sequenced sample: blood. The chain joins TRBV6-2 or TRBV6-3 to TRBJ2-7, with TRBD1 as a possible D gene (5 bases). CDR3 DNA sequence: TGTGCCAGCAGTTACGAGACAGTAACCTACGAGCAGTACTTC. It specifies CASSYETVTYEQYF.